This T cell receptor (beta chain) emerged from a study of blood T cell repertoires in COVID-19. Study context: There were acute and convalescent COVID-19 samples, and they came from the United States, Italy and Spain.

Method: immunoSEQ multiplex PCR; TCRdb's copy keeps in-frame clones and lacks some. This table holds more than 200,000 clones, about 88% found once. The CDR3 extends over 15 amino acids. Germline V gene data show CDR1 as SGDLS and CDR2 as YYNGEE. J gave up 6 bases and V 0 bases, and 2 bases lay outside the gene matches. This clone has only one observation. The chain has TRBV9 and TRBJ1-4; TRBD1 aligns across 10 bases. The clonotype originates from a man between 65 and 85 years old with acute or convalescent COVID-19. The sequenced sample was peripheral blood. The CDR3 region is CASSVVGTGDEKLFF. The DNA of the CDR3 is TGTGCCAGCAGCGTAGTTGGGACAGGGGATGAAAAACTGTTTTTT.